This T cell receptor beta chain was observed in a study of T-cell reconstitution after alpha-beta-depleted transplantation in children. A library of TCRbeta sequences, prepared with unique molecular identifiers, was generated. From the PCR reads, TCRdb called clonotypes with MiXCR, one entry per CDR3 protein. The sample shows hundreds of thousands of distinct CDR3 sequences, 16% of them seen only once. The input for sequencing was PBMCs from the stem cell graft donor, taken from the stem cell graft. The source is a human donor who donated a stem cell graft to a child with acute myeloid leukemia.

The CDR3 loop reads CASSNGGLGTEAFF. The CDR3, as DNA: TGCGCCAGCAGTAATGGGGGGTTAGGGACTGAAGCTTTCTTT. The chain joins TRBV10-2 to TRBJ1-1; D possibly corresponds to TRBD1 (5 bases). The CDR3 totals 14 residues. V gave up 5 bases and J gave up 5 bases, with 15 bases separating them. Germline-derived CDR1 and CDR2 are WSHSY and SAAADI.